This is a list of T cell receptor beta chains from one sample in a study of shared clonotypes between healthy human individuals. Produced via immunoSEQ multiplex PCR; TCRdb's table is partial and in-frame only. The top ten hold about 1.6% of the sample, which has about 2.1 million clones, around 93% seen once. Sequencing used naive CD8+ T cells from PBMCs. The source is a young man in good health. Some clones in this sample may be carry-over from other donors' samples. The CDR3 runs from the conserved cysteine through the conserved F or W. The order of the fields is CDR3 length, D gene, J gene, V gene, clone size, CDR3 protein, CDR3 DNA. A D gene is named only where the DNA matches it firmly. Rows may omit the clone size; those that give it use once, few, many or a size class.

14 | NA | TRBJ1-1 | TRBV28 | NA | CASRPGQGVTEAFF | TGTGCCAGCCGCCCCGGGCAGGGAGTCACTGAAGCTTTCTTT
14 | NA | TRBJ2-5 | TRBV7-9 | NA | CASSSGRGQETQYF | TGTGCCAGCAGCTCCGGTCGGGGGCAAGAGACCCAGTACTTC
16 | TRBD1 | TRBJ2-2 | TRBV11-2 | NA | CASRNPTGSNTGELFF | TGTGCCAGCAGAAACCCGACAGGGTCGAACACCGGGGAGCTGTTTTTT
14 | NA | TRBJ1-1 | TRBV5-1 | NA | CASSWDNQNTEAFF | TGCGCCAGCAGCTGGGACAACCAGAACACTGAAGCTTTCTTT
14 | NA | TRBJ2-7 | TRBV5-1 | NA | CASSSWAPMYEQYF | TGCGCCAGCAGCTCTTGGGCACCGATGTACGAGCAGTACTTC
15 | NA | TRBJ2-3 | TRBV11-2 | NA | CASSYRDPGTDTQYF | TGTGCCAGCAGCTACCGGGACCCGGGTACGGATACGCAGTATTTT
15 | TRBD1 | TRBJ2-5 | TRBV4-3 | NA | CASSGGQGEGETQYF | TGCGCCAGCAGCGGTGGACAGGGAGAGGGAGAGACCCAGTACTTC
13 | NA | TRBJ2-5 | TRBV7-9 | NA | CASSQTVQETQYF | TGTGCCAGCAGCCAGACTGTCCAAGAGACCCAGTACTTC
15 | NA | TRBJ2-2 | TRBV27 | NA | CASSDGPQYTGELFF | TGTGCCAGCAGTGACGGGCCGCAGTACACCGGGGAGCTGTTTTTT
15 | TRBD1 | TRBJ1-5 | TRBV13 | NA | CASTRGRNLNQPQHF | TGTGCCAGCACCAGGGGGCGGAATCTAAATCAGCCCCAGCATTTT
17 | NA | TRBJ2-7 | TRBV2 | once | CASSETMERGSSYEQYF | TGTGCCAGCAGTGAAACGATGGAAAGGGGCAGCTCCTACGAGCAGTACTTC
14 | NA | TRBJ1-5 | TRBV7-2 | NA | CASSAVGRNQPQHF | TGTGCCAGCAGCGCCGTCGGCCGGAATCAGCCCCAGCATTTT
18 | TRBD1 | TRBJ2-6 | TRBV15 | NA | CATSRDPGQGALANVLTF | TGTGCCACCAGCAGAGATCCGGGACAGGGAGCGTTGGCCAACGTCCTGACTTTC
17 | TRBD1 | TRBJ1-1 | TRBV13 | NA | CASSPQGQGGMNTEAFF | TGTGCCAGCAGCCCCCAAGGACAGGGAGGGATGAACACTGAAGCTTTCTTT
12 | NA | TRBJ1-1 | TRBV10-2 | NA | CASSEFGTEAFF | TGCGCCAGCAGTGAGTTCGGGACTGAAGCTTTCTTT
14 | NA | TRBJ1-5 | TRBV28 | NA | CASQIRSGNQPQHF | TGTGCCAGCCAGATCCGATCGGGCAATCAGCCCCAGCATTTT
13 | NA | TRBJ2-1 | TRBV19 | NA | CASRAGNYNEQFF | TGTGCCAGTAGGGCGGGGAACTACAATGAGCAGTTCTTC
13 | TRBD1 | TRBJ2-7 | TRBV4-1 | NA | CASSLGQGTQQYF | TGCGCCAGCAGCCTGGGACAGGGTACGCAGCAGTACTTC
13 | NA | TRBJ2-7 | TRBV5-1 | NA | CASSPNSGYEQYF | TGCGCCAGCAGCCCCAATTCTGGGTACGAGCAGTACTTC
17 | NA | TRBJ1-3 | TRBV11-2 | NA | CASSSDAGARLGNTIYF | TGTGCCAGCAGCTCCGACGCGGGGGCCCGACTTGGAAACACCATATATTTT
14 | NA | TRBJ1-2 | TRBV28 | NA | CASREQGSGYGYTF | TGTGCCAGCAGGGAACAGGGATCCGGCTATGGCTACACCTTC
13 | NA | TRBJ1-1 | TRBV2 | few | CASYPYEDTEAFF | TGTGCCAGTTACCCCTATGAAGACACTGAAGCTTTCTTT
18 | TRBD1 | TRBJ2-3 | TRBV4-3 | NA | CASSRIGTGVVEGDTQYF | TGCGCCAGCAGCCGAATCGGGACAGGGGTCGTGGAGGGAGATACGCAGTATTTT
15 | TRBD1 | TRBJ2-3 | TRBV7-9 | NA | CASRPTGPTTDTQYF | TGTGCCAGCAGGCCGACAGGGCCCACCACAGATACGCAGTATTTT
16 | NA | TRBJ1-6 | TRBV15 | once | CATSDQDATPNSPLHF | TGTGCCACCAGCGACCAGGACGCTACCCCTAATTCACCCCTCCACTTT